The subject of this entry is one T cell receptor (beta chain). Antigen: not known. This entry belongs to a study of T cell responses to AZD1222 COVID-19 vaccine. Some clones are missing from TCRdb's copy, which holds only in-frame ones; the method was immunoSEQ multiplex PCR. The sample records about 120,000 clones, about 88% being singletons. Findings of the study overall: Spike as a whole was targeted by vaccine-associated CD4 TCRs, dominant at 160-218 and 743-854. Close to half of spike-specific TCRs reportedly recognize unmutated variant regions.

The sequence was obtained from an adult who received the AZD1222 COVID-19 vaccine. This specimen consisted of peripheral blood, obtained 28 days after the second AZD1222 dose.

The DNA of the CDR3 is TGTGCCTGTGACAGGGCGAGCAATCAGCCCCAGCATTTT. This sequence encodes CACDRASNQPQHF. The chain is built from TRBV30 and TRBJ1-5, with 7 nucleotides matching TRBD1. This CDR3 has 13 residues. V gave up 6 bases and J gave up 1 base; unmatched junction bases: 3. The germline CDR1 and CDR2 sequences are GTSNPN and SVGIG (reference sequence).